A selection of T cell receptor beta chains follows, all from one sample in a study of blood T cell repertoires in COVID-19. Clones were sequenced by immunoSEQ multiplex PCR, and TCRdb holds only the in-frame ones, with some missing. This table has fewer than 95,000 clones, about 90% appearing once. The sequenced sample consisted of peripheral blood. The receptors come from a woman older than 75 with acute or convalescent COVID-19. Both conserved end residues are part of each CDR3. The listing skips clone size in some rows; elsewhere it reads once, few, many or a size class.

V,J,size,CDR3
TRBV5-1,TRBJ2-1,NA,CASSLGDRHNEQFF
TRBV5-1,TRBJ1-5,NA,CASRSITGNSKQPQHF
TRBV3-1/TRBV3-2,TRBJ2-5,NA,CASSQQGQETQYF
TRBV7-3,TRBJ2-3,NA,CASSLIVTDTQYF
TRBV7-2,TRBJ1-2,NA,CASSLAATGLNYGYTF
TRBV7-3,TRBJ2-5,NA,CASSPGLAGVETQYF
TRBV5-1,TRBJ2-3,NA,CASSPSGPVGDTQYF
TRBV6-2/TRBV6-3,TRBJ2-1,NA,CASSSGGWSYNEQFF
TRBV5-5,TRBJ2-5,NA,CASSLLGSQETQYF
TRBV6-2/TRBV6-3,TRBJ1-2,NA,CASSTRVNYGYTF
TRBV27,TRBJ2-7,NA,CASSSLGRVHEQYF
TRBV9,TRBJ2-3,NA,CASSVDWSGTDTQYF
TRBV6-1,TRBJ2-6,NA,CASSDRLSSGANVLTF
TRBV6-5,TRBJ2-4,NA,CASSFDRSKNIQYF
TRBV7-9,TRBJ2-7,NA,CASSMGQGGPYEQYF
TRBV7-2,TRBJ2-1,NA,CASSPLAGGYNEQFF
TRBV5-1,TRBJ2-1,NA,CASSLLQGSYNEQFF
TRBV4-3,TRBJ2-5,few,CASSLGTSGGGETQYF
TRBV9,TRBJ2-5,NA,CASSVQGGEWETQYF
TRBV6-5,TRBJ2-1,NA,CASSYSRAPNNEQFF
TRBV7-9,TRBJ2-7,NA,CASSVRDRGQFSPYEQYF
TRBV7-2,TRBJ2-5,NA,CASSLDGTQEETQYF
TRBV19,TRBJ2-3,NA,CASSSRGWAGEDTQYF
TRBV5-1,TRBJ1-1,NA,CASSPNLIGGPGGTEAFF
TRBV30,TRBJ1-2,NA,CAWSITGGTNYGYTF
TRBV18,TRBJ2-1,once,CASSPQAPGQGADNEQFF
TRBV3-1/TRBV3-2,TRBJ2-6,NA,CASTRQGVSGANVLTF
TRBV18,TRBJ1-1,NA,CASSPQTDTEAFF
TRBV23-1,TRBJ1-4,once,CASSKSRRTELEKLFF
TRBV7-9,TRBJ2-3,NA,CASSLGDRDTQYF
TRBV5-1,TRBJ2-1,NA,CASSFTTLPGQGANEQFF
TRBV18,TRBJ2-5,NA,CAGTSGRQETQYF
TRBV2,TRBJ2-7,NA,CASRPDRDYEQYF
TRBV2,TRBJ1-1,NA,CASSVQLQAFF
TRBV29-1,TRBJ2-3,NA,CSVEGSRRDTQYF